This TCR beta chain was observed in a study of Siglec-9 on CD8 T cells in melanoma (dated by TCRdb to about 2019). Background on the whole study: The study examined the expression of Siglec-9 on CD8+ T cells and how Siglec-9 regulates T cells within the melanoma tumor microenvironment.

From its cysteine to its phenylalanine, the CDR3 spans 16 amino acids. The sequence is cut down to CDR3 DNA, 48 bases in frame from base 1. Looking up the germline V gene yields CDR1 MNHEY and CDR2 SVGAGI. What the study reported, not specific to this receptor: An effector memory CD8+ T-cell subset that appeared to accumulate within melanoma tumors was reported to be marked and regulated by Siglec-9.

The library came from the immunoSEQ multiplex PCR assay. Entries here come from immuneACCESS through TCRdb and include only in-frame sequences with V and J called. Some clones fail to appear in such tables; in the studies checked, an unresolved V gene covers under half of the shortfall, and the cause of the remainder is unknown. The sample profile shows 30,000 or so clones; 80% of them were found once. Jointly, the top ten make up 5.8% of the sample. As concerns this clone: Its antigen is not yet known. The record has no base qualities; no much larger clone is one base away.

This TCR was recovered from a human donor in good health. This sequence uses TRBV6-5 and TRBJ2-5, with 8 middle bases fitting TRBD1. The tail of the sequence fits TRBJ2-7 better, so the J call may be wrong. Input material: Siglec-9- CD8+ T cells sorted from blood. Sample cell subset or site, as interpreted from the label and publication: CD8 T cells lacking Siglec-9. The CDR3 reads CASSYSAFDRGDEQYF. The nucleotide sequence reads as follows: TGTGCCAGCAGTTACTCCGCCTTCGACAGGGGTGACGAGCAGTACTTC.